A selection of T cell receptor beta chains follows, all from one sample in a study of cytomegalovirus exposure and HLA in healthy donors. The data were produced by immunoSEQ multiplex PCR, yet TCRdb's version contains in-frame clones alone and is incomplete. In the table there are around 220,000 clones, roughly 88% of which are singletons. Material for sequencing was PBMCs. Receptor source: a young woman in good health and CMV-seronegative. Each CDR3 is given with its conserved first and last residue. A D gene is named only where the DNA matches it firmly. Not every row has a clone size; where given, it reads once, few, many or a size class.

D gene | J gene | V gene | clone size | CDR3 protein | CDR3 DNA
TRBD1 | TRBJ2-7 | TRBV28 | - | CASSRDRGSYEQYF | TGTGCCAGCAGTAGGGACAGGGGGTCCTACGAGCAGTACTTC
- | TRBJ2-1 | TRBV2 | - | CASSRDNEQFF | TGTGCCAGCAGTCGTGACAATGAGCAGTTCTTC
TRBD1 | TRBJ2-2 | TRBV27 | - | CASRKTGGWGGELFF | TGTGCCAGCAGAAAAACAGGGGGCTGGGGAGGGGAGCTGTTTTTT
TRBD2 | TRBJ2-7 | TRBV6-5 | - | CASSSGLAGSPYEQYF | TGTGCCAGCAGTTCCGGACTAGCGGGAAGTCCCTACGAGCAGTACTTC
- | TRBJ1-1 | TRBV6-5 | - | CASSYGRGGVSEAFF | TGTGCCAGCAGTTACGGGAGAGGGGGAGTCTCTGAAGCTTTCTTT
TRBD2 | TRBJ2-5 | TRBV18 | - | CASSPASGRMETQYF | TGTGCCAGCTCACCCGCTAGCGGGAGGATGGAGACCCAGTACTTC
TRBD2 | TRBJ2-1 | TRBV4-1 | - | CASSQGAGLAGVYEQFF | TGCGCCAGCAGCCAAGGGGCAGGACTAGCGGGGGTATATGAGCAGTTCTTC
TRBD1 | TRBJ2-7 | TRBV7-9 | - | CASSFGQGRSYEQYF | TGTGCCAGCAGCTTTGGACAGGGACGTTCCTACGAGCAGTACTTC
- | TRBJ2-1 | TRBV29-1 | - | CSVVGDPLDRLNEQFF | TGCAGCGTTGTTGGGGACCCCCTCGACAGGCTCAATGAGCAGTTCTTC
TRBD1 | TRBJ2-5 | TRBV7-2 | - | CASSLEDARGLGETQYF | TGTGCCAGCAGCTTAGAAGATGCTAGGGGGCTTGGAGAGACCCAGTACTTC
- | TRBJ2-2 | TRBV11-2 | once | CASSLGGAGELFF | TGTGCCAGCAGCTTAGGGGGGGCCGGGGAGCTGTTTTTT
TRBD1 | TRBJ2-3 | TRBV27 | - | CASSFRTGTRTDTQYF | TGTGCCAGCAGTTTTCGGACAGGGACCCGCACAGATACGCAGTATTTT
TRBD1 | TRBJ2-5 | TRBV11-3 | - | CASSPGQGGRPETQYF | TGTGCCAGCAGCCCAGGACAGGGGGGGAGGCCGGAGACCCAGTACTTC
- | TRBJ2-1 | TRBV9 | - | CASSPGPGNEQFF | TGTGCCAGCAGCCCAGGGCCCGGCAACGAGCAGTTCTTC
TRBD2 | TRBJ2-3 | TRBV7-2 | - | CASSLVSSGRDTQYF | TGTGCCAGCAGCTTAGTGTCTAGCGGGAGGGATACGCAGTATTTT
TRBD2 | TRBJ2-7 | TRBV28 | - | CASSAGLAGAYEQYF | TGTGCCAGCAGTGCCGGACTAGCGGGAGCCTACGAGCAGTACTTC
- | TRBJ2-7 | TRBV28 | - | CASSLFGGASYEQYF | TGTGCCAGCAGTTTATTCGGCGGTGCCTCCTACGAGCAGTACTTC
TRBD1 | TRBJ1-5 | TRBV19 | - | CASRMGTDNQPQHF | TGTGCCAGTAGGATGGGGACAGACAATCAGCCCCAGCATTTT
- | TRBJ2-2 | TRBV4-2 | - | CASSQGSDTGELFF | TGTGCCAGCAGCCAAGGGTCAGACACCGGGGAGCTGTTTTTT
- | TRBJ2-5 | TRBV27 | few | CASRLGGGETQYF | TGTGCCAGCAGGTTAGGGGGAGGAGAGACCCAGTACTTC
TRBD1 | TRBJ1-1 | TRBV5-5 | - | CASSGSTGFGTEAFF | TGTGCCAGCAGCGGATCGACAGGGTTCGGCACTGAAGCTTTCTTT
- | TRBJ2-2 | TRBV10-3 | - | CATYSPSDTNTGELFF | TGTGCCACCTATTCCCCTAGCGATACGAACACCGGGGAGCTGTTTTTT
- | TRBJ1-2 | TRBV6-6 | - | CASSYAETNYGYTF | TGTGCCAGCAGTTATGCGGAAACTAACTATGGCTACACCTTC
- | TRBJ1-1 | TRBV30 | - | CAWSEEQLNTEAFF | TGTGCCTGGAGTGAAGAACAGCTGAACACTGAAGCTTTCTTT
- | TRBJ2-5 | TRBV2 | - | CASSLEGRETQYF | TGTGCCAGCAGTCTGGAAGGGAGGGAGACCCAGTACTTC
TRBD1 | TRBJ1-1 | TRBV6-5 | few | CASSYSARGSTEAFF | TGTGCCAGCAGTTACTCGGCCAGGGGGAGCACTGAAGCTTTCTTT
- | TRBJ2-1 | TRBV2 | - | CASSDPSVYKFF | TGTGCCAGCAGTGACCCTAGCGTCTATAAGTTCTTC
- | TRBJ1-4 | TRBV6-5 | - | CASSYSNRPNEKLFF | TGTGCCAGCAGTTACTCAAACAGACCTAATGAAAAACTGTTTTTT
- | TRBJ1-2 | TRBV27 | - | CASRERLGANYGYTF | TGTGCCAGCAGAGAAAGACTTGGAGCTAACTATGGCTACACCTTC
TRBD2 | TRBJ2-1 | TRBV6-5 | - | CASTLAGGYGEQFF | TGTGCCAGCACTCTAGCGGGAGGGTACGGTGAGCAGTTCTTC
- | TRBJ2-1 | TRBV7-3 | - | CASSAGAGSSYNEQFF | TGTGCCAGCAGCGCTGGTGCGGGGAGCTCCTACAATGAGCAGTTCTTC
TRBD2 | TRBJ2-7 | TRBV29-1 | once | CSVGQRRGGFTEQYF | TGCAGCGTTGGGCAGAGACGGGGAGGGTTTACCGAGCAGTACTTC
TRBD1 | TRBJ2-7 | TRBV11-2 | few | CASSLGGQGFGFYEQYF | TGTGCCAGCAGCTTAGGTGGACAGGGGTTCGGGTTCTACGAGCAGTACTTC
- | TRBJ1-1 | TRBV6-5 | - | CASRVGTEAFF | TGTGCCAGCAGAGTGGGGACAGAAGCTTTCTTT
- | TRBJ2-5 | TRBV7-8 | - | CASSLRETRQETQYF | TGTGCCAGCAGCTTACGTGAGACAAGGCAAGAGACCCAGTACTTC
TRBD2 | TRBJ2-7 | TRBV28 | - | CASRTSGRGHEQYF | TGTGCCAGCAGGACCAGCGGGAGGGGTCACGAGCAGTACTTC
- | TRBJ1-5 | TRBV6-1 | few | CASSVQGAGQPQHF | TGTGCCAGCAGTGTCCAGGGAGCGGGGCAGCCCCAGCATTTT
- | TRBJ2-5 | TRBV7-9 | - | CASSLHLGAETQYF | TGTGCCAGCAGCTTGCACCTTGGGGCAGAGACCCAGTACTTC
- | TRBJ1-2 | TRBV7-2 | - | CASSYTGTELYGYTF | TGTGCCAGCAGTTATACCGGGACTGAACTCTATGGCTACACCTTC
TRBD2 | TRBJ2-2 | TRBV5-1 | - | CASSFGTKIGGELFF | TGCGCCAGCAGCTTTGGGACTAAGATTGGCGGGGAGCTGTTTTTT
- | TRBJ2-7 | TRBV9 | - | CASSVGRDRAYEQYF | TGTGCCAGCAGCGTAGGGAGGGACCGAGCCTACGAGCAGTACTTC
TRBD1 | TRBJ1-5 | TRBV25-1 | - | CASSSRFDRDSNQPQHF | TGTGCCAGCAGTTCCCGCTTCGACAGGGATAGCAATCAGCCCCAGCATTTT
- | TRBJ1-1 | TRBV9 | - | CASSVNREGSTEAFF | TGTGCCAGCAGCGTGAACAGGGAGGGGAGCACTGAAGCTTTCTTT